Each of the 16 T cell receptor beta chains below was sequenced from the same sample in a study of a mutant IDH1 vaccine in newly diagnosed glioma. The data were produced by immunoSEQ multiplex PCR, yet TCRdb's version contains in-frame clones alone and is incomplete. The sample lists under 150,000 clones, around three quarters occurring once. Their recognized antigens are unknown. Time point meaning: week 11, during vaccination. Each dose delivered 300 ug of mutant IDH1 20-mer peptide subcutaneously with imiquimod. This material consisted of PBMCs, taken from a glioma patient whose treatment included an IDH1 peptide vaccine. The source of these receptors is a man in his forties with glioma.

Points on this clone: Other DNA sequences in the same sample also yield this CDR3. The V and J genes are TRBV28 and TRBJ1-3; D gene uncertain. Trimming shortened V by 4 bases and J by 4 bases, and 11 bases separated the two germline ends. This CDR3 is built from 14 residues. The germline V gene has CDR1 MDHEN and CDR2 SYDVKM. CDR3 in amino acids: CASSSGLGGNTIYF. DNA for the CDR3: TGTGCCAGCAGTTCCGGGTTAGGAGGAAACACCATATATTTT.

This chain uses TRBV19 with TRBJ1-1; D unclear. The CDR3 sequence is 13 residues long. Germline V gene data show CDR1 as LNHDA and CDR2 as SQIVND (reference sequence). V lost 3 bases to trimming and J lost 1 base, with 6 bases between them. The CDR3 sequence is CASSIWANTEAFF. DNA for the CDR3: TGTGCCAGTAGTATTTGGGCGAACACTGAAGCTTTCTTT.

J is TRBJ1-2 and V is TRBV6-6; D unresolved. V lost 4 bases to trimming and J lost 4 bases, with 10 bases between them. Germline assignment: CDR1 MNHNY and CDR2 SVGAGI (reference sequence). The CDR3 is 13 amino acids. In DNA, the CDR3 is TGTGCCAGCAGTTCGGGTCCTCTCTATGGCTACACCTTC. Its protein product is CASSSGPLYGYTF.

This clone is a singleton in its sample. The chain carries TRBV6-5 and TRBJ1-2; the D is unclear. The CDR3 extends over 11 amino acids. CDR1 is MNHEY and CDR2 is SVGAGI in the germline V gene. V lost 8 bases, J lost 4 bases, and 8 bases lay in between. The CDR3 sequence is CASLDSYGYTF. The CDR3, as DNA: TGTGCCAGCCTGGACTCCTATGGCTACACCTTC.

The chain links TRBV7-9 to TRBJ1-5; 7 bases align to TRBD1. The ends lost 5 bases at V and 8 bases at J; junction bases unmatched: 9. The CDR3 is 14 residues long. Germline CDR1 is SEHNR and CDR2 is FQNEAQ (reference sequence). DNA for the CDR3: TGTGCCAGCAGCAGCTGGGACAGAGAAAAGCCCCAGCATTTT. Amino acids: CASSSWDREKPQHF.

The chain joins TRBV28 to TRBJ2-7; D is possibly TRBD1 (6 bases). Germline V gene sequence: CDR1 MDHEN, CDR2 SYDVKM. Between the trimmed V and J ends, which lost 3 bases and 5 bases, there was a span of 23 bases. The CDR3 has 17 amino acids. The CDR3 protein is CASSFAQGWDKRNEQYF. CDR3 nucleotide sequence: TGTGCCAGCAGTTTCGCACAGGGATGGGACAAGCGCAACGAGCAGTACTTC. Using reference TRBV28 and TRBJ2-7 for the parts outside the CDR3, the full variable domain is DVKVTQSSRYLVKRTGEKVFLECVQDMDHENMFWYRQDPGLGLRLIYFSYDVKMKEKGDIPEGYSVSREKKERFSLILESASTNQTSMYLCASSFAQGWDKRNEQYFGPGTRLTVT.

This clone was seen just once. The chain links TRBV2 to TRBJ2-3, with a tentative D call TRBD1 (5 bases). Trimming removed 4 bases from V and 1 base from J, with 12 bases in between. The CDR3 is 15 amino acids. Germline V lookup: CDR1 SNHLY, CDR2 FYNNEI. CDR3 residues: CASSVPGLGTDTQYF. DNA of the CDR3: TGTGCCAGCAGTGTGCCAGGGCTTGGCACAGATACGCAGTATTTT.

In this sample, this clone turned up many times. The chain joins TRBV7-2 to TRBJ1-1, with 9 bases lining up with TRBD1. Germline loops: CDR1 SGHTA, CDR2 FQGNSA. There are 13 residues in the CDR3. The V gene end was trimmed by 3 bases and the J gene end by 5 bases; junction bases not matched to a gene: 1. The DNA for the CDR3 is TGTGCCAGCAGCTTGGGACAGGGAACTGAAGCTTTCTTT. Its translation: CASSLGQGTEAFF.

This clone was counted a single time. V and J are TRBV9 and TRBJ2-7; D not resolved. There are 15 residues in the CDR3. V lost 0 bases and J lost 0, with 10 bases in between. Germline values: CDR1 SGDLS, CDR2 YYNGEE. This CDR3 is CASSVEGYSSYEQYF. Here the CDR3 DNA reads TGTGCCAGCAGCGTAGAGGGTTACAGCTCCTACGAGCAGTACTTC.

A remark on this clone: Relative to the germline gene, one junction end is altered; a read error may explain this. The V call is TRBV5-1, the J call TRBJ2-1; 13 bases agree with TRBD2. Germline loops: CDR1 SGHRS, CDR2 YFSETQ. The CDR3 has 17 amino acids. The CDR3 is CASSPLGLAGSFNEQFF. CDR3 bases: TGCGCCAGCAGCCCACTGGGACTAGCGGGGTCCTTCAATGAGCAGTTCTTC.

The chain is built from TRBV9 and TRBJ2-2; 9 bases align to TRBD1. Unmatched junction bases numbered 7, after V lost 3 bases and J lost 4 bases. The CDR3 has 16 amino acids. Germline values: CDR1 SGDLS, CDR2 YYNGEE. In nucleotides, the CDR3 is TGTGCCAGCAGCGAGGGACAGGGTTGGGGCACCGGGGAGCTGTTTTTT. It codes for CASSEGQGWGTGELFF.

There are a few counts of this clone. This CDR3 is CASRPTGTGAYNEQFF. CDR3 DNA sequence: TGTGCCAGCAGACCCACCGGGACAGGGGCCTACAATGAGCAGTTCTTC. The rearrangement joins TRBV2 to TRBJ2-1; 10 nucleotides agree with TRBD1. After removal of 6 bases from V and 2 bases from J, the junction contained 7 bases not matched to a gene. Germline CDR1 reads SNHLY; CDR2 reads FYNNEI. The CDR3 extends over 16 amino acids. The whole variable domain, remainder taken from reference TRBV2 and TRBJ2-1, is EPEVTQTPSHQVTQMGQEVILRCVPISNHLYFYWYRQILGQKVEFLVSFYNNEISEKSEIFDDQFSVERPDGSNFTLKIRSTKLEDSAMYFCASRPTGTGAYNEQFFGPGTRLTVL.

The chain combines TRBV9 with TRBJ1-1, with D perhaps matching TRBD1 (5 bases). V was pared by 2 bases and J by 4 bases, with 15 bases between. From germline, CDR1 is SGDLS and CDR2 YYNGEE. CDR3 length: 15 amino acids. In DNA, the CDR3 is TGTGCCAGCAGCGTGAGTAACAGGCCAGGCACTGAAGCTTTCTTT. It is translated as CASSVSNRPGTEAFF.

The V gene is TRBV2, the J gene TRBJ2-3; D remains unclear. The CDR3 sequence is 14 residues long. Between the trimmed V and J ends, which lost 4 bases and 0 bases, there was a span of 8 bases. Germline V lookup: CDR1 SNHLY, CDR2 FYNNEI. CDR3 coding DNA: TGTGCCAGCAGTGTCAGAGCTAGCACAGATACGCAGTATTTT. Translating it yields CASSVRASTDTQYF.

The chain carries TRBV28 and TRBJ2-7; perhaps D is TRBD1 or TRBD2 (5 bases each). Trimming cost V 2 bases and J 3 bases, with 11 bases left between them. The CDR3 has 14 amino acids. Germline assignment: CDR1 MDHEN and CDR2 SYDVKM. In nucleotides, the CDR3 is TGTGCCAGCAGTTTAGGGACCCCGGTCTACGAGCAGTACTTC. Protein sequence: CASSLGTPVYEQYF.

Worth noting for this clone: The same CDR3 is also encoded by other DNA sequences in this sample. The chain couples TRBV30 to TRBJ1-1; D gene uncertain. CDR3 length: 11 amino acids. Germline CDR1 and CDR2: GTSNPN and SVGIG (reference sequence). V lost 1 base to trimming and J lost 7 bases, with 7 bases between them. DNA of the CDR3: TGTGCCTGGAGTGAACGTGGTGAAGCTTTCTTT. Encoded protein: CAWSERGEAFF.